These 6 T cell receptor beta chains share one sample of origin, sequenced in a study of vaccination and CD4 T cells after COVID-19. The Oncomine TCR Beta short-read assay sequenced DNA from cultured CD4+ T cells. TCRdb used MiXCR to reprocess the PCR reads, holding one entry per CDR3 protein. The sample shows more than 12,000 distinct CDR3 sequences, approximately 50% of them seen only once. The antigens of these receptors remain unknown. The treatment is: 10-day PBMC culture with coronavirus spike peptide pools or control peptides (ViraFEST assay). The source material was CD4+ T cells from blood, cultured in vitro, sampled before SARS-CoV-2 vaccination. Receptors were obtained from a human donor who had recovered from COVID-19.

The chain combines TRBV7-2 with TRBJ2-1, with unresolved D. This CDR3 contains 14 residues. V was clipped by 7 bases and J by 5 bases, with 15 bases between them. Germline CDR1 is SGHTA and CDR2 is FQGNSA. Written as DNA, the CDR3 is TGTGCCAGCACCTTCGGATCCCCTAACAATGAGCAGTTCTTC. The encoded protein is CASTFGSPNNEQFF.

This chain uses TRBV19 with TRBJ1-1, with TRBD1 matching 8 bases. The CDR3 runs to 13 residues. Germline V gene lookup returns CDR1 LNHDA and CDR2 SQIVND (reference sequence). The junction had 9 bases not matched to a gene; V was cut back by 10 bases and J by 5 bases. The CDR3 spells CANVGQGATEAFF. Here the CDR3 DNA reads TGTGCCAATGTTGGGCAGGGGGCGACTGAAGCTTTCTTT.

The V call is TRBV5-6, the J call TRBJ1-2, with D unresolved. V gave up 3 bases and J gave up 4 bases, with 7 bases separating them. The V gene's germline CDR1 is SGHDT and CDR2 YYEEEE. The CDR3 has 12 residues. As DNA, the CDR3 is TGTGCCAGCAGCTCGCATCTCTATGGCTACACCTTC. Amino acids: CASSSHLYGYTF.

The CDR3 loop is CASSLRDTGEMDTEAFF. In DNA form, the CDR3 reads TGTGCCAGCAGCTTAAGGGACACGGGAGAGATGGACACTGAAGCTTTCTTT. The rearrangement links TRBV7-3 to TRBJ1-1, with D possibly being TRBD1 (6 bases). Trimming pared 1 base from V and 3 bases from J, leaving 18 bases between. The CDR3 covers 17 residues. Germline V gene lookup returns CDR1 SGHTA and CDR2 FQGTGA.

Here the CDR3 reads CASSLGFFPGELFF. Written as DNA, the CDR3 is TGTGCCAGCAGCTTAGGGTTTTTCCCCGGGGAGCTGTTTTTT. The genes are TRBV7-2 and TRBJ2-2; D is undetermined. Trimming cost V 1 base and J 6 bases, with 9 bases left between them. Looked up from germline, CDR1 is SGHTA and CDR2 is FQGNSA. The CDR3 is 14 residues long.

A single count supports this clonotype. This chain connects TRBV9 to TRBJ2-1; 8 nucleotides agree with TRBD2. The J segment lost 4 bases and the V segment lost 2 bases, leaving 17 bases of the junction unmatched. The CDR3 runs 19 residues. Per the germline V gene, CDR1 is SGDLS and CDR2 is YYNGEE. CDR3: CASSVKKSGGTFGYNEQFF. CDR3 in DNA: TGTGCCAGCAGCGTTAAGAAGTCGGGGGGGACATTCGGTTACAATGAGCAGTTCTTC.